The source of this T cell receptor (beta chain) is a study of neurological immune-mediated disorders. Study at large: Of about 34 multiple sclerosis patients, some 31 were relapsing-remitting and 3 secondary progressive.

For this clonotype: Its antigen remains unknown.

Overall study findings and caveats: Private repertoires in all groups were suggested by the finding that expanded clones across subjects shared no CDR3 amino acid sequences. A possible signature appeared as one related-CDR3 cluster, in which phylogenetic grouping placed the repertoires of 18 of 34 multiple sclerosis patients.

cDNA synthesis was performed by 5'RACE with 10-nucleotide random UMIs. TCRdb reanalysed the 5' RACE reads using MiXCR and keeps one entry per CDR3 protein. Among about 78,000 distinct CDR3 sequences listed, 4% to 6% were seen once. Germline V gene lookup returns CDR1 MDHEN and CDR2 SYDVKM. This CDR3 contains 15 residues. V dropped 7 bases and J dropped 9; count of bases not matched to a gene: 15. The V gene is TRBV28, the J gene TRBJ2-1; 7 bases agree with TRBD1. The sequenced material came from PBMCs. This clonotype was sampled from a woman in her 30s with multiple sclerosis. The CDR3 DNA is TGTGCCAGCATCTCCCCCGGGACAGCTTTAGGTGAGCAGTTCTTC. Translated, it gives CASISPGTALGEQFF. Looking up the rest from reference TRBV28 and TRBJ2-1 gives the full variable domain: DVKVTQSSRYLVKRTGEKVFLECVQDMDHENMFWYRQDPGLGLRLIYFSYDVKMKEKGDIPEGYSVSREKKERFSLILESASTNQTSMYLCASISPGTALGEQFFGPGTRLTVL.